Below are 26 T cell receptor beta chains sequenced from a single sample in a study of T cell clones after liver transplantation. Method: immunoSEQ multiplex PCR; TCRdb's copy keeps in-frame clones and lacks some. The top ten hold about 2.5% of the sample, which has 75,000 to 85,000 clones, approximately 87% seen once. Sequenced material: CD4+ T cells from blood, taken at the 22-month timepoint. These receptors were collected from a human patient who received a liver transplant. The T cells may come from the graft donor.

DNA for the CDR3: TGTGCCAGCAGCCAAGAATCTAGCGGGGGTAGCACAGATACGCAGTATTTT. Encoded protein: CASSQESSGGSTDTQYF. This sequence joins TRBV4-2 and TRBJ2-3, with 10 bases matching TRBD2. CDR3 length: 17 residues. J was trimmed by 0 bases and V by 0 bases; bases with no gene match: 3. Germline values: CDR1 LGHNA, CDR2 YNFKEQ.

The CDR3 coding sequence is TGTGCCAGCAGCAAAGAGGAGAGACTAGCGGGAGTTTCCGGGGAGCTGTTTTTT. Its translation is CASSKEERLAGVSGELFF. This chain joins TRBV21-1 and TRBJ2-2; TRBD2 is taken as the D call from the table, unchecked against the DNA. TRBV21-1 is noted as a pseudogene. This CDR3 spans 18 amino acids.

This chain links TRBV5-1 with TRBJ1-1; 8 bases map to TRBD1. This CDR3 comprises 14 residues. Unmatched junction bases numbered 8, after V lost 4 bases and J lost 6 bases. Per germline, CDR1 SGHRS and CDR2 YFSETQ. CDR3 coding DNA: TGCGCCAGCAGCGATGACAGGGGCCGGGCTGAAGCTTTCTTT. It encodes CASSDDRGRAEAFF.

This clone showed up just once. The CDR3: CASSRDRGNRNTEAFF. The DNA of the CDR3 is TGTGCCAGCAGCAGGGACAGGGGGAACAGGAACACTGAAGCTTTCTTT. This chain connects TRBV5-4 to TRBJ1-1, with TRBD1 matching 11 bases. After removal of 4 bases from V and 1 base from J, the junction contained 6 bases not matched to a gene. Germline V gene data show CDR1 as SGHNT and CDR2 as YYREEE (reference sequence). The CDR3 covers 16 residues.

J is TRBJ2-7 and V is TRBV28; weak D call: TRBD2 (5 bases). The CDR3 is 15 amino acids. Trimming pared 6 bases from V and 6 bases from J, leaving 21 bases between. The germline V gene has CDR1 MDHEN and CDR2 SYDVKM. CDR3 sequence reads: CASRENRETTFEQYF. The CDR3, as DNA: TGTGCCAGCAGGGAGAACAGAGAGACTACGTTCGAGCAGTACTTC.

The rearrangement joins TRBV27 to TRBJ2-1; 9 bases align to TRBD2. The CDR3 runs 14 residues. CDR1 is MNHEY and CDR2 is SMNVEV in the germline V gene (reference sequence). Losses at the gene ends were 2 bases for V and 8 bases for J; bases not matched to a gene: 4. The CDR3 coding sequence is TGTGCCAGCAGTTTAGGCGGGGGGGCCCATGAGCAGTTCTTC. Amino acids: CASSLGGGAHEQFF.

The gene calls are TRBV19 and TRBJ2-7, with no clear D. V lost 6 bases and J 6 bases, leaving 9 bases between the germline ends. The CDR3 runs to 11 residues. CDR1 LNHDA and CDR2 SQIVND come from the germline V gene (reference sequence). This CDR3 reads CASSSGSEQYF. The CDR3 DNA reads as TGTGCCAGTAGCAGTGGAAGCGAGCAGTACTTC.

This clone was detected once. V usage is TRBV2 and J usage is TRBJ1-3; unclear D gene. Germline CDR1 reads SNHLY; CDR2 reads FYNNEI. This CDR3 has 16 amino acids. V lost 0 bases and J 2 bases, leaving 11 bases between the germline ends. The CDR3 nucleotides read TGTGCCAGCAGTGAAGCGCTCCCCGGGACTGGAAACACCATATATTTT. As protein: CASSEALPGTGNTIYF.

About this clone: The junction and the germline gene differ at one end; a read error may be behind it. The V gene is TRBV27, the J gene TRBJ2-7, with TRBD1 identical over 7 bases. The germline V gene has CDR1 MNHEY and CDR2 SMNVEV (reference sequence). The CDR3 is 16 residues long. This chain's CDR3 is CVSSSHTGQPSYEQYF. CDR3 nucleotide sequence: TGTGTCAGCAGTTCTCACACGGGACAGCCCTCCTACGAGCAGTACTTC.

This clone has just a few counts. The V gene is TRBV7-3, the J gene TRBJ1-1; 8 bases match TRBD1. The CDR3 has 15 residues. Per the germline V gene, CDR1 is SGHTA and CDR2 is FQGTGA. The V segment lost 3 bases and the J segment 4 bases; nucleotides outside the gene matches: 7. Here the CDR3 reads CASSFSSGGGTEAFF. The CDR3 DNA follows: TGTGCCAGCAGCTTCTCCTCAGGGGGCGGCACTGAAGCTTTCTTT.

This chain links TRBV5-3 with TRBJ2-3, with TRBD1 identical over 9 bases. TRBV5-3 counts as an open reading frame of uncertain function. Germline trimming cut 3 bases from V and 4 bases from J; bases unmatched to any gene: 6. The CDR3 consists of 15 residues. The CDR3 coding sequence is TGTGCCAGAAGCTGGGAACAGGGGGCCGCAGATACGCAGTATTTT. Translation: CARSWEQGAADTQYF.

This chain connects TRBV4-2 to TRBJ2-1; 10 bases are a match to TRBD2. The junction had 10 bases not matched to a gene; V was cut back by 1 base and J by 7 bases. This CDR3 contains 17 residues. CDR1 LGHNA and CDR2 YNFKEQ come from the germline V gene. CDR3 nucleotides: TGTGCCAGCAGCCAAGGAGGGGTAGCGGGAGGTGAAAATGAGCAGTTCTTC. Translation gives CASSQGGVAGGENEQFF.

This rearrangement joins TRBV11-2 to TRBJ1-2; unclear D gene. The germline V gene has CDR1 SGHAT and CDR2 FQNNGV. CDR3 length: 13 amino acids. V was cut by 5 bases and J by 4 bases, with 11 bases left in between. CDR3 DNA: TGTGCCAGCAGCCTACTAGGGCGCTATGGCTACACCTTC. It translates to CASSLLGRYGYTF.

The chain links TRBV7-2 to TRBJ1-5; D ambiguous. The CDR3 totals 12 residues. V dropped 3 bases and J dropped 4 bases, with 4 bases sitting between them. Germline lookup yields CDR1 SGHTA and CDR2 FQGNSA. CDR3 sequence: CASSFDNQPQHF. Written as DNA, the CDR3 is TGTGCCAGCAGCTTCGATAATCAGCCCCAGCATTTT. Full variable domain (rest looked up from reference TRBV7-2 and TRBJ1-5): GAGVSQSPSNKVTEKGKDVELRCDPISGHTALYWYRQSLGQGLEFLIYFQGNSAPDKSGLPSDRFSAERTGGSVSTLTIQRTQQEDSAVYLCASSFDNQPQHFGDGTRLSIL.

This chain links TRBV9 with TRBJ2-3; D is possibly TRBD2 (6 bases). Germline CDR1 and CDR2: SGDLS and YYNGEE. V was pared by 3 bases and J by 6 bases, with 20 bases between. The CDR3 has 16 residues. CDR3 sequence: CASSAQGELASDTQYF. The CDR3 nucleotides are TGTGCCAGCAGCGCCCAGGGTGAACTAGCATCTGATACGCAGTATTTT.

This clone was counted only a few times. This rearrangement joins TRBV7-3 to TRBJ1-1; TRBD1 agrees at 9 bases. Germline V lookup: CDR1 SGHTA, CDR2 FQGTGA. V dropped 6 bases and J dropped 5; count of bases not matched to a gene: 4. This CDR3 contains 13 residues. CDR3 DNA sequence: TGTGCCAGCAGAGGGACAGGGAGGACTGAAGCTTTCTTT. Encoded protein: CASRGTGRTEAFF.

This CDR3 is CASSLTSGLNTGELFF. The CDR3 DNA reads as TGTGCCAGCAGCTTGACTAGCGGATTGAACACCGGGGAGCTGTTTTTT. The chain is built from TRBV7-3 and TRBJ2-2; 9 nucleotides agree with TRBD2. V trimming: 3 bases; J trimming: 1 base; junction bases outside the gene matches: 3. CDR1 and CDR2 (germline): SGHTA, FQGTGA. The CDR3 is 16 residues long.

The chain carries TRBV7-2 and TRBJ1-6; D gene ambiguous. This CDR3 is 14 amino acids long. Germline CDR1 and CDR2: SGHTA and FQGNSA. Trimming shortened V by 2 bases and J by 8 bases, and 10 bases separated the two germline ends. This CDR3 reads CASSLRIQDSPLHF. The CDR3, as DNA: TGTGCCAGCAGCTTACGGATACAAGATTCACCCCTCCACTTT. Based on the CDR3 plus reference TRBV7-2 and TRBJ1-6, the full variable domain is GAGVSQSPSNKVTEKGKDVELRCDPISGHTALYWYRQSLGQGLEFLIYFQGNSAPDKSGLPSDRFSAERTGGSVSTLTIQRTQQEDSAVYLCASSLRIQDSPLHFGNGTRLTVT.

The rearrangement joins TRBV14 to TRBJ1-4, with no clear D. The germline gives CDR1 SGHDN, CDR2 FVKESK. CDR3 length: 13 residues. The V and J ends lost 2 bases and 8 bases respectively, with 9 bases between them. CDR3 in amino acids: CASSQSTVEKLFF. CDR3 bases: TGTGCCAGCAGCCAAAGCACGGTCGAAAAACTGTTTTTT.

This sequence joins TRBV18 and TRBJ2-6; D remains ambiguous. Trimming stripped 2 bases from V and 4 bases from J, with 9 bases between. Germline CDR1 and CDR2: KGHSH and LQKENI. This CDR3 has 15 amino acids. CDR3 sequence: CASSPEVAGANVLTF. The CDR3 DNA reads TGTGCCAGCTCACCAGAAGTGGCCGGGGCCAACGTCCTGACTTTC.

V usage is TRBV6-5 and J usage is TRBJ1-2; D remains unclear. Germline CDR1 MNHEY, CDR2 SVGAGI. CDR3 length: 14 amino acids. V lost 6 bases and J 4 bases, leaving 15 bases between the germline ends. The chain's CDR3 is CASRVTTSPYGYTF. The CDR3 nucleotides are TGTGCCAGCAGGGTGACAACCTCACCCTATGGCTACACCTTC.

CDR3: CASRGTGFAQYF. CDR3 DNA sequence: TGCGCCAGCAGAGGGACAGGGTTCGCCCAGTACTTC. V gene TRBV5-1 combines with J gene TRBJ2-5, with 9 bases lining up with TRBD1. V dropped 5 bases and J dropped 9; count of bases not matched to a gene: 5. CDR1 is SGHRS and CDR2 is YFSETQ in the germline V gene. The length of the CDR3 is 12 residues.

This chain uses TRBV7-3 with TRBJ2-3; either TRBD1 or TRBD2 may supply D (5 bases each). CDR1 is SGHTA, CDR2 FQGTGA, per germline. V gave up 4 bases and J gave up 5 bases, with 10 bases separating them. The CDR3 length is 13 residues. The CDR3: CASSSGAEDTQYF. In DNA form, the CDR3 reads TGTGCCAGCAGCTCCGGGGCGGAAGATACGCAGTATTTT.

Regarding this clone: Since the CDR3 does not end with the conserved phenylalanine or tryptophan, this likely comes from a read error. The V and J genes are TRBV28 and TRBJ1-4, with 7 positions matching TRBD1. The CDR3 is made up of 15 amino acids. V gave up 3 bases and J gave up 8 bases; unmatched junction bases: 9. Germline V gene lookup returns CDR1 MDHEN and CDR2 SYDVKM. CDR3 bases: TGTGCCAGCAGTTTGAGGACAGGATCTCTCGAAAAACTGTTTTCT. Amino acids: CASSLRTGSLEKLFS.

The CDR3 DNA reads as TGTGCCAGCAGCCCCTCTTCCCCAGGGTCAGGCAGTGAGCAGTTCTTC. The encoded protein is CASSPSSPGSGSEQFF. J is TRBJ2-1 and V is TRBV7-2; D might be TRBD1 (5 bases). Trimming cost V 5 bases and J 9 bases, with 23 bases left between them. This CDR3 has 16 amino acids. The germline CDR1 and CDR2 sequences are SGHTA and FQGNSA.

The chain has TRBV5-1 and TRBJ2-4; D remains ambiguous. Trimming pared 0 bases from V and 0 bases from J, leaving 4 bases between. Per the germline V gene, CDR1 is SGHRS and CDR2 is YFSETQ. The CDR3 covers 14 residues. CDR3 region: CASSLALAKNIQYF. The CDR3 DNA reads as TGCGCCAGCAGCTTGGCCCTAGCCAAAAACATTCAGTACTTC.